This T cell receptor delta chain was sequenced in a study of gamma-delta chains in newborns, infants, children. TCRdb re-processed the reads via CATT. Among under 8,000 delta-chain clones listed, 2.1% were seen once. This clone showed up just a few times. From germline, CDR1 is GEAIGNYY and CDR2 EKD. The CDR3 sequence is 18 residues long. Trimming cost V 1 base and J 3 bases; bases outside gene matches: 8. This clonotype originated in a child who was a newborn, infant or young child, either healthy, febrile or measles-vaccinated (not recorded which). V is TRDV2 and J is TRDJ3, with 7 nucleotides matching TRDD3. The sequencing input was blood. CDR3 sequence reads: CACDTLGATVWDTRQMFF. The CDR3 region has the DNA TGTGCCTGTGACACTCTGGGGGCTACGGTCTGGGACACCCGACAGATGTTTTTC.